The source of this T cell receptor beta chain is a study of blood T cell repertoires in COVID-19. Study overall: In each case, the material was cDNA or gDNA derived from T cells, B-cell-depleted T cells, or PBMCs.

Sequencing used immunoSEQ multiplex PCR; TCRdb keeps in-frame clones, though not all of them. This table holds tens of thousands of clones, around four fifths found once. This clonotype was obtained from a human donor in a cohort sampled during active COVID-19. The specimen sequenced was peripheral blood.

The CDR3 bases are TGTGCCAGCAGCCCGTCCGGGACTAGCAAGGCAGATACGCAGTATTTT. Amino acids: CASSPSGTSKADTQYF. This chain connects TRBV7-3 to TRBJ2-3; 9 bases fit TRBD2. V shed 5 bases and J 4 bases; nucleotides not matched to a gene: 10. The CDR3 is 16 amino acids. Germline values: CDR1 SGHTA, CDR2 FQGTGA.